This paragraph reports one T cell receptor (beta chain). As yet, its antigen is unknown. This sample was included in a study of response to subunit inactivated influenza vaccine. Study results and limitations: Authors suggested that a seasonal influenza vaccination recruits few new T cells each time.

Via MiXCR, TCRdb re-called the RT-PCR reads, giving one row per CDR3 protein. Of 500,000 or so distinct CDR3 sequences listed, about 15% are singletons. The CDR3 consists of 16 residues. Trimming took 1 base from V and 2 from J, leaving 14 bases between them. Per the germline V gene, CDR1 is LNHNV and CDR2 is YYDKDF (reference sequence). Sequencing was performed on CD4+ T cells sorted from PBMCs, taken 23 months after vaccination. The origin of this receptor is a man aged 50-75 years who received an inactivated influenza vaccine. The J gene is TRBJ2-5, the V gene TRBV15; the D is unclear. The CDR3 loop is CATSRGDNYYQETQYF. DNA of the CDR3: TGTGCCACCAGCAGAGGGGATAACTACTATCAAGAGACCCAGTACTTC. Filled out from reference TRBV15 and TRBJ2-5, the complete variable domain reads DAMVIQNPRYQVTQFGKPVTLSCSQTLNHNVMYWYQQKSSQAPKLLFHYYDKDFNNEADTPDNFQSRRPNTSFCFLDIRSPGLGDTAMYLCATSRGDNYYQETQYFGPGTRLLVL.